This T cell receptor (beta chain) was identified in a study of T-cell memory formation after mild COVID-19. This clonotype showed up just once. V lost 4 bases, J lost 0 bases, and 22 bases stayed unmatched. Germline CDR1 MGHDK, CDR2 SYGVNS. The CDR3 sequence is 22 residues long. 5'RACE with constant-segment primers built TCRalpha and TCRbeta cDNA libraries with UMIs. In TCRdb, the 5' RACE reads were re-called with MiXCR into one record per CDR3 protein. The sample shows 550,000 to 600,000 distinct CDR3 sequences, about 20% of them seen only once. V is TRBV25-1 and J is TRBJ2-3, with TRBD1 matching over 10 bases. The sequence was collected from an adult woman who had mild COVID-19 (a few samples of this study predate the infection). Cell type and time point are not known. Source material: PBMCs or a T cell subset sorted from them (not recorded which). CDR3 loop: CASSATPGDRGTARLSTDTQYF. The CDR3 DNA sequence: TGTGCCAGCAGTGCCACGCCGGGGGACAGGGGCACCGCACGGCTTAGCACAGATACGCAGTATTTT.